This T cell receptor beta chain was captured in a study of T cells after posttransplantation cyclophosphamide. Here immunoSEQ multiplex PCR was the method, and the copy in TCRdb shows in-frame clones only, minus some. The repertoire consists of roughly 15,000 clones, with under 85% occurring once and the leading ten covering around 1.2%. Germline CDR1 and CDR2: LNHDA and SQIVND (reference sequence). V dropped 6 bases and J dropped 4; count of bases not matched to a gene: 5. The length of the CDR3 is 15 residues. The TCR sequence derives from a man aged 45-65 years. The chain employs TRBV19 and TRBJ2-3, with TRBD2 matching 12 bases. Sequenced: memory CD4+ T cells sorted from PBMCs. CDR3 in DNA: TGTGCCAGTAGACCTAGCGGGGGGGCCTCAGATACGCAGTATTTT. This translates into CASRPSGGASDTQYF.